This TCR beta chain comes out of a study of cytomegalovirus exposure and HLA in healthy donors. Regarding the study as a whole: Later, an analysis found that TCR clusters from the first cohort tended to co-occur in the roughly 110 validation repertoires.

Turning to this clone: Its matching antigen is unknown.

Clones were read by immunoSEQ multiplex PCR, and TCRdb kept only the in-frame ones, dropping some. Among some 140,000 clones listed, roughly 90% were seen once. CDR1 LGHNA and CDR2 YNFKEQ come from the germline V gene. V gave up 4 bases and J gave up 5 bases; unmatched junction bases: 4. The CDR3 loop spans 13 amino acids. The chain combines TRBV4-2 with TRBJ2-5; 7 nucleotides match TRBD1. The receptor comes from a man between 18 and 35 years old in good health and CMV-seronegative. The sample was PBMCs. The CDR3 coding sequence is TGTGCCAGCAGCCCACGACAGGGCGAGACCCAGTACTTC. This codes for CASSPRQGETQYF.